Sequencing of this TCR beta chain was carried out in a study of blood T cell repertoires in COVID-19. Study details: Samples came from the United States, Italy and Spain, spanning acute and convalescent COVID-19. Nucleic acid was either cDNA or gDNA, and it came from T cells, B-cell-depleted T cells, or PBMCs.

Original analysis: For nucleated cells, counts were estimated from reference gene primer amplification. Method: immunoSEQ multiplex PCR; TCRdb's copy keeps in-frame clones and lacks some. Clone size and the V and J calls come from that table; the DNA yielded D and trimming. The repertoire holds 350,000 to 500,000 clones, 70% to 90% seen once, with 0.8% to 0.85% in the top ten. CDR1 is SGHDN and CDR2 is FVKESK in the germline V gene. V was clipped by 0 bases and J by 2 bases, with 10 bases between them. The CDR3 has 15 amino acids. A Seattle source enrolled patients during active infection and followed them longitudinally.

The material sequenced was peripheral blood. This receptor was taken from a man aged 18 to 30 with COVID-19, enrolled during active disease. The gene calls are TRBV14 and TRBJ2-5, with D hard to call. Written as DNA, the CDR3 is TGTGCCAGCAGCCAAGATTTAGGCAGGCAAGAGACCCAGTACTTC. It translates to CASSQDLGRQETQYF.